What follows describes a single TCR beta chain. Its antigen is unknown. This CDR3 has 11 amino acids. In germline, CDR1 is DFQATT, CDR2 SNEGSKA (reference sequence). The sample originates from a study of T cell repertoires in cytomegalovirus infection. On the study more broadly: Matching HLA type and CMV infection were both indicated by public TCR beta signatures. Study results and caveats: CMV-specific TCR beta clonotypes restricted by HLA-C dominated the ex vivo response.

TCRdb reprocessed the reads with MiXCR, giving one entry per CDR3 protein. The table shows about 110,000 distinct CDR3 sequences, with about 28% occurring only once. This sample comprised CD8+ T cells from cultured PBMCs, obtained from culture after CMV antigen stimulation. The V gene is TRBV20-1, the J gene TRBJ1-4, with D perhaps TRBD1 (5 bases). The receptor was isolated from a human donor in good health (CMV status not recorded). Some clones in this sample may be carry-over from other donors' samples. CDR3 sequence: CSGTESEKLFF. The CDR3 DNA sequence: TGCAGCGGGACTGAGAGTGAAAAACTGTTTTTT.